One sample yielded the 8 T cell receptor beta chains listed below, sequenced in a study of cytomegalovirus exposure and HLA in healthy donors. The PCR ran on 60 Vbeta and 13 Jbeta primers. Clones were read by immunoSEQ multiplex PCR, and TCRdb kept only the in-frame ones, dropping some. There are around 140,000 clones in the sample; approximately 80% occur only once, and 6.2% lies in the top ten. The sequenced material came from PBMCs. These receptor sequences come from a woman in her forties in good health and CMV-seropositive.

CDR3 amino acids: CASSEEASSYNEQFF. The CDR3 DNA follows: TGTGCCAGCAGTGAGGAGGCCAGCTCCTACAATGAGCAGTTCTTC. The chain combines TRBV6-4 with TRBJ2-1, with D perhaps matching TRBD2 (5 bases). This CDR3 is 15 amino acids long. Germline CDR1 and CDR2: MRHNA and SNTAGT. V lost 3 bases to trimming and J lost 0 bases, with 9 bases between them.

The chain's CDR3 is CASSEVRGVTEAFF. DNA of the CDR3: TGTGCCAGCAGTGAAGTCAGGGGGGTCACTGAAGCTTTCTTT. The chain combines TRBV2 with TRBJ1-1; TRBD1 matches at 7 bases. J gave up 4 bases and V 1 base, and 3 bases lay outside the gene matches. This CDR3 spans 14 amino acids. Germline CDR1 SNHLY, CDR2 FYNNEI.

This chain links TRBV15 with TRBJ2-5; the match to TRBD1 covers 11 bases. Near its end, the DNA agrees better with TRBJ2-7, so the J call may be wrong. CDR3 length equals 16 residues. Germline V lookup: CDR1 LNHNV, CDR2 YYDKDF (reference sequence). The CDR3 DNA sequence: TGTGCCACCAGCAGAGGCGGGACAGGGGGACTCTACGAGCAGTACTTC. Its protein product is CATSRGGTGGLYEQYF.

The chain carries TRBV27 and TRBJ2-3, with 12 bases that match TRBD2. Germline CDR1 MNHEY, CDR2 SMNVEV (reference sequence). Trimming cost V 3 bases and J 11 bases; bases outside gene matches: 6. The CDR3 has 14 amino acids. The CDR3 DNA sequence: TGTGCCAGCAGTTTCGGGACTAGCGGGCAGAGGCAGTATTTT. Its translation: CASSFGTSGQRQYF.

V gene TRBV28 combines with J gene TRBJ2-1; TRBD1 matches 9 bases. The V segment lost 6 bases and the J segment 3 bases; nucleotides outside the gene matches: 9. Germline assignment: CDR1 MDHEN and CDR2 SYDVKM. The CDR3 runs 16 residues. The CDR3 protein is CASRARGTGNYNEQFF. CDR3 sequence (DNA): TGTGCCAGCAGGGCTCGGGGGACAGGGAACTACAATGAGCAGTTCTTC.

For this clone: Compared with germline, one end of the junction differs, possibly owing to a read error. V and J are TRBV7-9 and TRBJ2-1, with 9 bases that match TRBD2. Germline CDR1 and CDR2: SEHNR and FQNEAQ (reference sequence). This CDR3 has 15 residues. The CDR3 here is CSSSFLAGVSHEQFF. DNA for the CDR3: TGTTCCAGCAGCTTCTTAGCGGGAGTCTCCCATGAGCAGTTCTTC.

This chain uses TRBV28 with TRBJ2-1; TRBD2 matches 9 bases. The CDR3 has 17 residues. CDR1 is MDHEN, CDR2 SYDVKM, per germline. With 8 bases clipped from V and 10 bases from J, the junction kept 21 bases outside the gene matches. The CDR3 loop is CASGPGLGGRGQKEQFF. DNA for the CDR3: TGTGCCAGCGGCCCCGGCCTGGGCGGGAGGGGCCAAAAGGAGCAGTTCTTC.

CDR3: CALGSGSIDTQYF. The CDR3 nucleotides are TGTGCCCTAGGGAGCGGGAGTATCGATACGCAGTATTTT. This sequence joins TRBV6-5 and TRBJ2-3; 8 bases are a match to TRBD2. Looked up from germline, CDR1 is MNHEY and CDR2 is SVGAGI. The CDR3 spans 13 residues. Trimming took 11 bases from V and 6 from J; bases not matched to a gene: 10.